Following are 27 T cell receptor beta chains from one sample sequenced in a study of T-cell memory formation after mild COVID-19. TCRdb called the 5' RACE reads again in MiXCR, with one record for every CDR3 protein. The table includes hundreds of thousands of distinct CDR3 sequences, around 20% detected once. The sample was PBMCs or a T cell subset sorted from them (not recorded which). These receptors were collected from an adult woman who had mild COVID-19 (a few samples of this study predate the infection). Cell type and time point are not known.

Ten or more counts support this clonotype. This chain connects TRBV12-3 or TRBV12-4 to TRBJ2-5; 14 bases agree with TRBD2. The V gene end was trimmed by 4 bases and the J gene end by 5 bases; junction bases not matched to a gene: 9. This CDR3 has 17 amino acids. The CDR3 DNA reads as TGTGCCAGCAGTTCAGGACTAGCGGGGGGAGGCTGGGAGACCCAGTACTTC. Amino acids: CASSSGLAGGGWETQYF.

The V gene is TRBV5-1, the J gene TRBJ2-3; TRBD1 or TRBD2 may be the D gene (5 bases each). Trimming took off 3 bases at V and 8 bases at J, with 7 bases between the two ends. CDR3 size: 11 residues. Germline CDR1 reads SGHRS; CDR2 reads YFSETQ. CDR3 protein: CASSWGITQYF. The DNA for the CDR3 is TGCGCCAGCAGCTGGGGGATTACGCAGTATTTT.

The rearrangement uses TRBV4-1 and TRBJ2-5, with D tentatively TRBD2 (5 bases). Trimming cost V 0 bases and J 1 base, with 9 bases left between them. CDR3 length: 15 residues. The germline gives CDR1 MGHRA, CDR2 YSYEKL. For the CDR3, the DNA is TGCGCCAGCAGCCAAGATCTAGCTGCCCAAGAGACCCAGTACTTC. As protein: CASSQDLAAQETQYF.

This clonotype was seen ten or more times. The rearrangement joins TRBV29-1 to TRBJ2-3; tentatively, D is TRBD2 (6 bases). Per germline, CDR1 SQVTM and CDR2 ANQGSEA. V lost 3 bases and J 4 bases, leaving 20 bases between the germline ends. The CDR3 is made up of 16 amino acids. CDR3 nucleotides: TGCAGCGTTGATGGGGTGGAGGGATTGGGCCCAGATACGCAGTATTTT. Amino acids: CSVDGVEGLGPDTQYF.

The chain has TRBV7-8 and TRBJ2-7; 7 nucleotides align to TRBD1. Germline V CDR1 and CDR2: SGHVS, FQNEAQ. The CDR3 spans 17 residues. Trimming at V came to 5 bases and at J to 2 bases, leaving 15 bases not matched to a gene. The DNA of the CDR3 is TGTGCCAGCAGCCCGGACAGGTTACCTACACCAACCTACGAGCAGTACTTC. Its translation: CASSPDRLPTPTYEQYF.

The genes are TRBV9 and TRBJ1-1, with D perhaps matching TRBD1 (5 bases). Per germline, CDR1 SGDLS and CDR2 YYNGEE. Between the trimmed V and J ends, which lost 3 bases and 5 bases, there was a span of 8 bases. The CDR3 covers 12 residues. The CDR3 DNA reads TGTGCCAGCAGCGAAGGGGAGACTGAAGCTTTCTTT. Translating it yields CASSEGETEAFF.

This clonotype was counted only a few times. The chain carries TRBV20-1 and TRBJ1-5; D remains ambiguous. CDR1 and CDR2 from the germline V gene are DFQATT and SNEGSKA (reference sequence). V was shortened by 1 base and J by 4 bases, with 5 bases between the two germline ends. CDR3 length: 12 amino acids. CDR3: CSARGGNQPQHF. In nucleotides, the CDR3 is TGCAGTGCTAGAGGAGGGAATCAGCCCCAGCATTTT.

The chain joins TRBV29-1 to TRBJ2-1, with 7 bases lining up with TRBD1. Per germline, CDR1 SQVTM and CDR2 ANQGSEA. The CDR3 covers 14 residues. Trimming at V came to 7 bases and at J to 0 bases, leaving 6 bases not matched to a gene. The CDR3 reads CSAKQGTSYNEQFF. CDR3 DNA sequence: TGCAGCGCGAAACAGGGGACCTCCTACAATGAGCAGTTCTTC.

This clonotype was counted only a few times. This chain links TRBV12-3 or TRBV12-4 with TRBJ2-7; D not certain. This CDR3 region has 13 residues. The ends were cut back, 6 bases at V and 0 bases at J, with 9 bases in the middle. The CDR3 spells CASSPFHSYEQYF. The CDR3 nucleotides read TGTGCCAGCAGCCCGTTCCACTCCTACGAGCAGTACTTC.

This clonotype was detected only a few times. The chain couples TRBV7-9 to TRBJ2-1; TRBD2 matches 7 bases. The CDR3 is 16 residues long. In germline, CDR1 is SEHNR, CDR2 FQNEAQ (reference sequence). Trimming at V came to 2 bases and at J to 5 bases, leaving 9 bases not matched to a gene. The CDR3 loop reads CASSLTSGIGDNEQFF. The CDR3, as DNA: TGTGCCAGCAGCTTAACAAGCGGGATCGGGGACAATGAGCAGTTCTTC.

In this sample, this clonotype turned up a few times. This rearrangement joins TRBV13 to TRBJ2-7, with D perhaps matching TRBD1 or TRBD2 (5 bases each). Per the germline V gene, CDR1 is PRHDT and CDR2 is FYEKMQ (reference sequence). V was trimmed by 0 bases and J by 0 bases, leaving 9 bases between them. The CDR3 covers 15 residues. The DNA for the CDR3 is TGTGCCAGCAGCTTAGGACGGGACGGCTCCTACGAGCAGTACTTC. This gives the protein CASSLGRDGSYEQYF.

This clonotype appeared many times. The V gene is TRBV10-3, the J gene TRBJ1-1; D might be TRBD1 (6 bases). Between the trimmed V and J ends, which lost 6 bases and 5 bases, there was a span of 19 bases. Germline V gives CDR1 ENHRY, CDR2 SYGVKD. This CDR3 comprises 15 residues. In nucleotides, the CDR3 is TGTGCCATCAGGTACGAGGCAGGGACAACAACTGAAGCTTTCTTT. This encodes CAIRYEAGTTTEAFF.

The CDR3 loop is CSARGTRGGEQFF. CDR3 bases: TGCAGTGCTCGTGGGACCCGGGGGGGGGAGCAGTTCTTC. The rearrangement joins TRBV20-1 to TRBJ2-1, with 8 bases matching TRBD2. The ends lost 5 bases at V and 10 bases at J; junction bases unmatched: 10. This CDR3 has 13 residues. The germline gives CDR1 DFQATT, CDR2 SNEGSKA (reference sequence).

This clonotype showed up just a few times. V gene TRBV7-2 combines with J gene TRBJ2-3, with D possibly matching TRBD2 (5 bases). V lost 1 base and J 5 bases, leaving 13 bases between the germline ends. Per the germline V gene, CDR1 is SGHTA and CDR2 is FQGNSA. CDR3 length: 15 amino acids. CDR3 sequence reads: CASSLVGDRGDTQYF. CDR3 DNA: TGTGCCAGCAGCTTAGTGGGAGATCGTGGAGATACGCAGTATTTT. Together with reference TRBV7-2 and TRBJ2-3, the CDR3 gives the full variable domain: GAGVSQSPSNKVTEKGKDVELRCDPISGHTALYWYRQSLGQGLEFLIYFQGNSAPDKSGLPSDRFSAERTGGSVSTLTIQRTQQEDSAVYLCASSLVGDRGDTQYFGPGTRLTVL.

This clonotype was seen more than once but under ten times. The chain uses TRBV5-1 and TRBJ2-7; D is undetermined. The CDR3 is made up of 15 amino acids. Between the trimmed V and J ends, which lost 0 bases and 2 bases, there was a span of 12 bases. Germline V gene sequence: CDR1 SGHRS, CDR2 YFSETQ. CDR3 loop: CASSLEAVSPYEQYF. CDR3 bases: TGCGCCAGCAGCTTGGAGGCGGTCTCTCCCTACGAGCAGTACTTC.

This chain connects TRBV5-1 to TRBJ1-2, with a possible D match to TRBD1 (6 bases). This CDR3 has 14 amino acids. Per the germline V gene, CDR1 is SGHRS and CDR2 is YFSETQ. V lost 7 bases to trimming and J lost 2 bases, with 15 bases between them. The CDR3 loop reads CASGYQGQNYGYTF. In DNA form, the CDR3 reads TGCGCCAGCGGATATCAGGGGCAGAACTATGGCTACACCTTC.

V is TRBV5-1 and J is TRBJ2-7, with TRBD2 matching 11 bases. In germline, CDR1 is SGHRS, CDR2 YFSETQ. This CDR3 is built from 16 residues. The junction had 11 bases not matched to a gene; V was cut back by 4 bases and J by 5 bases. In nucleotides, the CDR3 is TGCGCCAGCAGCGGGGGACTAGCGGCCCAGGTCCACGAGCAGTACTTC. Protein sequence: CASSGGLAAQVHEQYF.

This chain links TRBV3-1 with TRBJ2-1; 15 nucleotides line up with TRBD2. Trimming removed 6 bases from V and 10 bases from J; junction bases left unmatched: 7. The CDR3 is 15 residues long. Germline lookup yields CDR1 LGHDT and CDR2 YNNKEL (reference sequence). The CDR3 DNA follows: TGTGCCAGCAGAGGACTAGCGGGGGGGCCGAAGGAGCAGTTCTTC. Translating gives CASRGLAGGPKEQFF.

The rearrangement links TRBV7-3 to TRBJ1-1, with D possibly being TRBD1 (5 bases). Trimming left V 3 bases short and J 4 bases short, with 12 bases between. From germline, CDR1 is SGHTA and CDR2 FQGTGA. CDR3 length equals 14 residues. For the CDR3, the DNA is TGTGCCAGCAGCTTGGACACCCGAGGCACTGAAGCTTTCTTT. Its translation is CASSLDTRGTEAFF.

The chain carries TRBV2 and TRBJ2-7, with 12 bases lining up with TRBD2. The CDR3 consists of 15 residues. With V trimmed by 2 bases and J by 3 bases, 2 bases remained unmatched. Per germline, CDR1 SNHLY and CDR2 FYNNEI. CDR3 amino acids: CASSERTSGVYEQYF. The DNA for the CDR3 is TGTGCCAGCAGTGAAAGGACTAGCGGGGTCTACGAGCAGTACTTC. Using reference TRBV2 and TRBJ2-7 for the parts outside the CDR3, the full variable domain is EPEVTQTPSHQVTQMGQEVILRCVPISNHLYFYWYRQILGQKVEFLVSFYNNEISEKSEIFDDQFSVERPDGSNFTLKIRSTKLEDSAMYFCASSERTSGVYEQYFGPGTRLTVT.

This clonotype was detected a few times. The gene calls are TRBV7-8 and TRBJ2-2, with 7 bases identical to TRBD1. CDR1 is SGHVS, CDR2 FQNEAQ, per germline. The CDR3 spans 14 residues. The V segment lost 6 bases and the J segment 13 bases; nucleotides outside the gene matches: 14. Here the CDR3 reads CASSSNIQGEWLFF. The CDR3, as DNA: TGTGCCAGCAGTAGCAATATTCAGGGGGAATGGCTGTTTTTT.

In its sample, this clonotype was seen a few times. Here the CDR3 DNA reads TGTGCCAGCAGCCCCAACGGACTGAGCGTTGAGACCCAGTACTTC. Protein: CASSPNGLSVETQYF. The chain joins TRBV7-2 to TRBJ2-5, with D possibly being TRBD2 (5 bases). This CDR3 is built from 15 residues. The germline V and J ends were trimmed by 5 bases and 5 bases, with 18 bases remaining between them. From germline, CDR1 is SGHTA and CDR2 FQGNSA.

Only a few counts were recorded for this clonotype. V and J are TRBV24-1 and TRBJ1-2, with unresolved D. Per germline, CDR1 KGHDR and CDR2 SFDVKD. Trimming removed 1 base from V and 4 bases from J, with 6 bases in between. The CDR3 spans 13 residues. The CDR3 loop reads CATSDLSGYGYTF. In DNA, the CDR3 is TGTGCCACCAGTGATTTATCCGGCTATGGCTACACCTTC.

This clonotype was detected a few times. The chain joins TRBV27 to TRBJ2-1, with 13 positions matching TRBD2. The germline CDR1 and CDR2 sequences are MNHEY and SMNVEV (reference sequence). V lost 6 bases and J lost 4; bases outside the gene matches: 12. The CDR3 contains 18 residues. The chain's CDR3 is CASSHAPGLAGAYNEQFF. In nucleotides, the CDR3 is TGTGCCAGCAGCCACGCCCCCGGACTAGCGGGAGCGTACAATGAGCAGTTCTTC.

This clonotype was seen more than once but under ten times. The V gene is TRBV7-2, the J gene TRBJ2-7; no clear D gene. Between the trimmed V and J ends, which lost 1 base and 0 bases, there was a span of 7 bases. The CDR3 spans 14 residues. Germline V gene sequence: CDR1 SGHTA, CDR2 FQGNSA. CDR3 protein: CASSLVPNSYEQYF. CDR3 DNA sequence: TGTGCCAGCAGCTTAGTCCCTAACTCCTACGAGCAGTACTTC.

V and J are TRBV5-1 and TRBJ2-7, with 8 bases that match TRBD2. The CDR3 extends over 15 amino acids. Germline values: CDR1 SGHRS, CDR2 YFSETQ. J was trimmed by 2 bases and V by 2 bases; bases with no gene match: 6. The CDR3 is CASSFSGGPPYEQYF. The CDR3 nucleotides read TGCGCCAGCAGCTTCTCGGGGGGGCCTCCCTACGAGCAGTACTTC.

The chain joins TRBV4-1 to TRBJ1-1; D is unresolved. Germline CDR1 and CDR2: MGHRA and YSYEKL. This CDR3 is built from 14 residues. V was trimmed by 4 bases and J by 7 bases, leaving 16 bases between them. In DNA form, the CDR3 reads TGCGCCAGCAGCCCAGAGCGGGCAGACTTTGAAGCTTTCTTT. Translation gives CASSPERADFEAFF.